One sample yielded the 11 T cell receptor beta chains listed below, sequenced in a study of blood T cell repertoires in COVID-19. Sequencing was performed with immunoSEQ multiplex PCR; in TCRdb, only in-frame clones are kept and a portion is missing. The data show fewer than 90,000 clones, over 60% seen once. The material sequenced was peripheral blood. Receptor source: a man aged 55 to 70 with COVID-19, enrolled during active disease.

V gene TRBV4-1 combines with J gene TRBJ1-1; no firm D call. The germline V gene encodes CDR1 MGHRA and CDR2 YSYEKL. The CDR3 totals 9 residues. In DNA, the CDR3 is TGCGTAATGAACACTGAAGCTTTCTTT. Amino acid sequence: CVMNTEAFF.

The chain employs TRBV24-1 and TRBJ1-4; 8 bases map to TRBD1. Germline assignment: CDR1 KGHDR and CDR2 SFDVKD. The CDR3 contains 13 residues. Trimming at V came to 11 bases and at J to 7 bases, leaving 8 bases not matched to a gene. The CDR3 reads CARPPGQGEKLFF. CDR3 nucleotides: TGTGCCAGACCCCCCGGACAGGGTGAAAAACTGTTTTTT.

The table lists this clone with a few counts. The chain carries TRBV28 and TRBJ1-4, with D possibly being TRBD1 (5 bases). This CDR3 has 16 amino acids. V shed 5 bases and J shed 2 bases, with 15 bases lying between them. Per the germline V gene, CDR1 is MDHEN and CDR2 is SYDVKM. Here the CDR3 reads CASSPRVGVTNEKLFF. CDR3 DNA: TGTGCCAGCAGTCCCAGGGTTGGGGTGACTAATGAAAAACTGTTTTTT. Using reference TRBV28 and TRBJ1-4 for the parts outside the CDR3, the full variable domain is DVKVTQSSRYLVKRTGEKVFLECVQDMDHENMFWYRQDPGLGLRLIYFSYDVKMKEKGDIPEGYSVSREKKERFSLILESASTNQTSMYLCASSPRVGVTNEKLFFGSGTQLSVL.

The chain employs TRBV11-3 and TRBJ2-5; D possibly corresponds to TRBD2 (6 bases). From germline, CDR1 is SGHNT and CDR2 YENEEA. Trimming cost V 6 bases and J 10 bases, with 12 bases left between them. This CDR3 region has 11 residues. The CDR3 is CASSYRGDQYF. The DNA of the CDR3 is TGTGCCAGCAGTTACCGCGGGGACCAGTACTTC.

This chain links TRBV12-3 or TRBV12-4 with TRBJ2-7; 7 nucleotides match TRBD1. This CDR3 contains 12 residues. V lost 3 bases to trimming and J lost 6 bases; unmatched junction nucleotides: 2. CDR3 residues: CASSLAGGEQYF. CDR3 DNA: TGTGCCAGCAGTTTGGCAGGGGGCGAGCAGTACTTC.

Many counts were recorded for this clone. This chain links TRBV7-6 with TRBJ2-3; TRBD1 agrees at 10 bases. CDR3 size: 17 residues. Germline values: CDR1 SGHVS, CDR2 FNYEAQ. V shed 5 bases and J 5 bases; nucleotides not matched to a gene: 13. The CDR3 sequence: CASSPYTGTGAGDTQYF. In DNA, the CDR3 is TGTGCCAGCAGCCCATACACCGGGACAGGGGCCGGAGATACGCAGTATTTT.

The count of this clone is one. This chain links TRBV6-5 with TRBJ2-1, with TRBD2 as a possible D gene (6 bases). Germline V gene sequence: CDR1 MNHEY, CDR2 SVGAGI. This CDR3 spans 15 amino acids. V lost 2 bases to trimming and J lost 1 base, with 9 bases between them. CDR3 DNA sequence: TGTGCCAGCAGTTACGGGAGGCTGTCCTACAATGAGCAGTTCTTC. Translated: CASSYGRLSYNEQFF.

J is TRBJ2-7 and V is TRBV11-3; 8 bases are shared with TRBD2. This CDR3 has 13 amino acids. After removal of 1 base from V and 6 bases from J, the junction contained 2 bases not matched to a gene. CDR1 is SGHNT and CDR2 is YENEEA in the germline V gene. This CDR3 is CASSLAGGPEQYF. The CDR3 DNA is TGTGCCAGCAGCTTAGCGGGAGGGCCCGAGCAGTACTTC.

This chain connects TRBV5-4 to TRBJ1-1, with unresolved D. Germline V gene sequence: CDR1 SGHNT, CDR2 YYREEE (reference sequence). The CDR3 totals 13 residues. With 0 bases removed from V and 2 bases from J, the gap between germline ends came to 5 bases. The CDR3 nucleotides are TGTGCCAGCAGCTTGGGACACAACACTGAAGCTTTCTTT. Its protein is CASSLGHNTEAFF.

The chain's CDR3 is CASSIYSVNTEAFF. In DNA, the CDR3 is TGTGCCAGTAGTATCTATTCGGTGAACACTGAAGCTTTCTTT. The rearrangement links TRBV19 to TRBJ1-1; D is unresolved. Looked up from germline, CDR1 is LNHDA and CDR2 is SQIVND (reference sequence). This CDR3 is built from 14 residues. V was shortened by 3 bases and J by 0 bases, with 8 bases between the two germline ends.

CDR3 protein: CASSLSRRGDSPLHF. The CDR3 DNA is TGTGCCAGCAGCTTATCCCGCAGGGGAGATTCACCCCTCCACTTT. The V gene is TRBV11-2, the J gene TRBJ1-6, with a tentative D call TRBD1 (6 bases). Per the germline V gene, CDR1 is SGHAT and CDR2 is FQNNGV. The CDR3 spans 15 residues. V was shortened by 2 bases and J by 8 bases, with 13 bases between the two germline ends.